These 28 T cell receptor beta chains came from one sample sequenced in a study of response to subunit inactivated influenza vaccine. TCRdb fed the RT-PCR reads into MiXCR, producing one record per CDR3 protein. The sample includes roughly 620,000 distinct CDR3 sequences, approximately 10% of them seen just once. The same data also went into a second study, on T cells expressing NK-cell markers. That work contributes: A 5'RACE template switching approach incorporating UMIs was used to make TCR beta cDNA.

This specimen consisted of PBMCs from blood, obtained on the day of vaccination. All receptors come from a man between 45 and 60 years old who received an inactivated influenza vaccine.

This clonotype was counted a few times. The rearrangement joins TRBV20-1 to TRBJ2-7, with D perhaps TRBD1 (5 bases). The germline V and J ends were trimmed by 1 base and 2 bases, with 15 bases remaining between them. The CDR3 sequence is 15 residues long. The germline CDR1 and CDR2 sequences are DFQATT and SNEGSKA (reference sequence). The CDR3 here is CSARAHQGSPYEQYF. As DNA, the CDR3 is TGCAGTGCTAGAGCGCACCAGGGCAGTCCCTACGAGCAGTACTTC.

The V and J genes are TRBV27 and TRBJ2-7; 7 bases fit TRBD1. From germline, CDR1 is MNHEY and CDR2 SMNVEV (reference sequence). V shed 11 bases, J shed 3 bases, and the junction held 10 bases outside the gene matches. The CDR3 runs to 13 residues. As DNA, the CDR3 is TGTGCCTGCGCTAGGACAGGCTACTACGAGCAGTACTTC. It specifies CACARTGYYEQYF.

The V and J genes are TRBV10-3 and TRBJ1-5; no definite D call. Germline values: CDR1 ENHRY, CDR2 SYGVKD. The CDR3 length is 18 residues. Trimming stripped 5 bases from V and 2 bases from J, with 22 bases between. The CDR3 region has the DNA TGTGCCATCAGTATAACCGATCGGATTCGGGGTGGCAATCAGCCCCAGCATTTT. Its protein product is CAISITDRIRGGNQPQHF.

This clonotype has more than one count but fewer than ten. V is TRBV28 and J is TRBJ2-7; 8 bases are a match to TRBD1. J lost 2 bases, V lost 3 bases, and 9 bases had no gene match. Germline V CDR1 and CDR2: MDHEN, SYDVKM. This CDR3 contains 16 residues. DNA of the CDR3: TGTGCCAGCAGTTTTTCAGGGGGCATTGGAGCCTACGAGCAGTACTTC. Amino acid sequence: CASSFSGGIGAYEQYF.

The V and J genes are TRBV15 and TRBJ1-6; D remains unclear. CDR1 and CDR2 (germline): LNHNV, YYDKDF (reference sequence). Deletions cut 0 bases from V and 7 bases from J, with 10 bases between. The CDR3 totals 15 residues. CDR3 sequence reads: CATSRDPKGNSPLHF. CDR3 DNA sequence: TGTGCCACCAGCAGAGACCCCAAGGGCAATTCACCCCTCCACTTT. The variable domain in full, completed from reference TRBV15 and TRBJ1-6, reads DAMVIQNPRYQVTQFGKPVTLSCSQTLNHNVMYWYQQKSSQAPKLLFHYYDKDFNNEADTPDNFQSRRPNTSFCFLDIRSPGLGDTAMYLCATSRDPKGNSPLHFGNGTRLTVT.

In this sample, this clonotype turned up a few times. This rearrangement joins TRBV4-2 to TRBJ2-3; 9 bases align to TRBD1. Per germline, CDR1 LGHNA and CDR2 YNFKEQ. V was pared by 0 bases and J by 0 bases, with 4 bases of the junction left unmatched. CDR3 size: 17 residues. DNA for the CDR3: TGTGCCAGCAGCCAAGATAGGGACAGGGTTAGCACAGATACGCAGTATTTT. The encoded protein is CASSQDRDRVSTDTQYF.

The rearrangement uses TRBV20-1 and TRBJ2-1; D is undetermined. From germline, CDR1 is DFQATT and CDR2 SNEGSKA (reference sequence). V lost 0 bases to trimming and J lost 3 bases, with 9 bases between them. This CDR3 has 14 amino acids. The DNA of the CDR3 is TGCAGTGCTAGAGATTTAAGGGACTACAATGAGCAGTTCTTC. It codes for CSARDLRDYNEQFF.

This clonotype was counted a few times. V is TRBV2 and J is TRBJ1-1; D is possibly TRBD1 (6 bases). The V end was cut by 6 bases, the J end by 3 bases, with 14 bases between. This CDR3 comprises 14 residues. Germline V gene lookup returns CDR1 SNHLY and CDR2 FYNNEI. The CDR3, as DNA: TGTGCCAGCAGCGTAACAGGGTATGACACTGAAGCTTTCTTT. This codes for CASSVTGYDTEAFF. Supplemented by reference TRBV2 and TRBJ1-1, the full variable domain reads EPEVTQTPSHQVTQMGQEVILRCVPISNHLYFYWYRQILGQKVEFLVSFYNNEISEKSEIFDDQFSVERPDGSNFTLKIRSTKLEDSAMYFCASSVTGYDTEAFFGQGTRLTVV.

At least ten counts were recorded for this clonotype. The chain links TRBV27 to TRBJ1-1, with D unclear. Per the germline V gene, CDR1 is MNHEY and CDR2 is SMNVEV (reference sequence). This CDR3 comprises 14 residues. The V end was cut by 4 bases, the J end by 5 bases, with 14 bases between. The CDR3, as DNA: TGTGCCAGCAGTTCCACGCCGGGGAGGACTGAAGCTTTCTTT. This gives the protein CASSSTPGRTEAFF.

This sequence joins TRBV7-3 and TRBJ2-3; 8 bases fit TRBD2. The CDR3 is made up of 17 amino acids. CDR1 SGHTA and CDR2 FQGTGA come from the germline V gene. V was pared by 5 bases and J by 0 bases, with 10 bases of the junction left unmatched. CDR3 sequence reads: CASSPGTSGLSTDTQYF. Here the CDR3 DNA reads TGTGCCAGCAGCCCCGGGACTAGTGGTTTAAGCACAGATACGCAGTATTTT.

This clonotype has just a few counts. This chain joins TRBV7-2 and TRBJ1-3; unclear D gene. V dropped 2 bases and J dropped 1 base, with 6 bases sitting between them. CDR3 size: 14 residues. Germline CDR1 is SGHTA and CDR2 is FQGNSA. CDR3 loop: CASSLWRSGNTIYF. The CDR3 region has the DNA TGTGCCAGCAGCTTATGGAGATCTGGAAACACCATATATTTT.

In this sample, this clonotype turned up a few times. CDR3 DNA: TGTGCCAGCAGTGAATACACGGGATCGGCTCAGCCCCAGCATTTT. As protein: CASSEYTGSAQPQHF. The chain uses TRBV6-1 and TRBJ1-5; D is unclear. The V gene's germline CDR1 is MNHNS and CDR2 SASEGT. This CDR3 is built from 15 residues. The ends were cut back, 2 bases at V and 6 bases at J, with 14 bases in the middle.

This sequence joins TRBV6-2 or TRBV6-3 and TRBJ2-7; 11 bases agree with TRBD1. After removal of 2 bases from V and 4 bases from J, the junction contained 7 bases not matched to a gene. The CDR3 is 16 amino acids. Germline V CDR1 and CDR2: MNHEY, SVGEGT. CDR3 loop: CASSYDRTGGSYEQYF. The CDR3 nucleotides are TGTGCCAGCAGTTACGATCGGACAGGGGGCAGTTACGAGCAGTACTTC.

The chain employs TRBV28 and TRBJ2-7, with 10 bases fitting TRBD2. Germline V gene lookup returns CDR1 MDHEN and CDR2 SYDVKM. This CDR3 has 15 residues. With 5 bases clipped from V and 6 bases from J, the junction kept 10 bases outside the gene matches. The CDR3 DNA sequence: TGTGCCAGCAGTGGGTCTAGCGGGAGTATTCGCGAGCAGTACTTC. Encoded protein: CASSGSSGSIREQYF.

This clonotype was detected ten times or more. The chain carries TRBV4-3 and TRBJ2-1, with 11 nucleotides matching TRBD2. CDR3 length equals 17 residues. Germline V gene lookup returns CDR1 LGHNA and CDR2 YSLEER. Trimming removed 4 bases from V and 8 bases from J; junction bases left unmatched: 13. CDR3 nucleotide sequence: TGCGCCAGCAGCCTTAATCGGATAGCGGGAGGGCTCGATGAGCAGTTCTTC. As protein: CASSLNRIAGGLDEQFF.

This rearrangement joins TRBV29-1 to TRBJ2-5, with 11 nucleotides matching TRBD2. The CDR3 has 16 residues. The germline V gene encodes CDR1 SQVTM and CDR2 ANQGSEA. V trimming: 4 bases; J trimming: 5 bases; junction bases outside the gene matches: 12. The CDR3 sequence is CSVVRSLAGDAETQYF. The CDR3 DNA reads TGCAGCGTTGTGCGGTCACTAGCGGGGGACGCGGAGACCCAGTACTTC.

This clonotype was observed at least ten times. The chain carries TRBV20-1 and TRBJ2-3, with a tentative D call TRBD1 (6 bases). Trimming shortened V by 1 base and J by 1 base, and 9 bases separated the two germline ends. Germline V lookup: CDR1 DFQATT, CDR2 SNEGSKA (reference sequence). The CDR3 covers 14 residues. CDR3 nucleotide sequence: TGCAGTGCTAGAGTGGGGGCACGCACAGATACGCAGTATTTT. Translated: CSARVGARTDTQYF.

The chain couples TRBV4-2 to TRBJ2-5, with 11 bases aligning to TRBD2. The length of the CDR3 is 15 residues. CDR1 LGHNA and CDR2 YNFKEQ come from the germline V gene. V dropped 0 bases and J dropped 6; count of bases not matched to a gene: 3. The chain's CDR3 is CASSQDTSGGQTQYF. DNA for the CDR3: TGTGCCAGCAGCCAAGATACTAGCGGGGGACAGACCCAGTACTTC.

This clonotype came up many times. The J gene is TRBJ1-1, the V gene TRBV7-6, with TRBD1 matching 9 bases. The CDR3 contains 14 residues. From germline, CDR1 is SGHVS and CDR2 FNYEAQ. V dropped 5 bases and J dropped 4; count of bases not matched to a gene: 5. The CDR3 is CASSLGTGSTEAFF. The CDR3 nucleotides read TGTGCCAGCAGCCTAGGGACAGGGAGCACTGAAGCTTTCTTT.

In its sample, this clonotype was seen many times. The CDR3 region is CASSLLQRGGGYTF. CDR3 nucleotides: TGTGCCAGCAGTTTATTACAAAGGGGCGGTGGCTACACCTTC. The V and J genes are TRBV28 and TRBJ1-2; possibly TRBD1 for D (5 bases). V was pared by 1 base and J by 7 bases, with 13 bases between. CDR1 is MDHEN and CDR2 is SYDVKM in the germline V gene. This CDR3 has 14 amino acids.

The chain recombines TRBV5-1 with TRBJ2-1, with a weak D call TRBD2 (5 bases). Germline V gives CDR1 SGHRS, CDR2 YFSETQ. V lost 5 bases to trimming and J lost 10 bases, with 16 bases between them. CDR3 length: 13 amino acids. This CDR3 reads CASRPALGREQFF. In nucleotides, the CDR3 is TGCGCCAGCAGGCCCGCTTTAGGGAGAGAGCAGTTCTTC.

The table lists this clonotype with a few counts. This chain uses TRBV11-2 with TRBJ2-3; TRBD1 agrees at 8 bases. V dropped 7 bases and J dropped 1; count of bases not matched to a gene: 4. This CDR3 is 14 amino acids long. The germline CDR1 and CDR2 sequences are SGHAT and FQNNGV. CDR3 in amino acids: CASTTGGRTDTQYF. The CDR3 bases are TGTGCCAGCACAACAGGGGGTCGCACAGATACGCAGTATTTT.

V usage is TRBV15 and J usage is TRBJ1-6; D unclear. The CDR3 sequence is 16 residues long. The V end lost 1 base, the J end lost 0 bases, and 7 bases lay between the germline ends. CDR1 is LNHNV, CDR2 YYDKDF, per germline (reference sequence). CDR3 sequence (DNA): TGTGCCACCAGCAGAGGGAAAAGCTCCTATAATTCACCCCTCCACTTT. Protein product: CATSRGKSSYNSPLHF.

The chain links TRBV5-1 to TRBJ2-7; D perhaps matches TRBD1 (6 bases). This CDR3 region has 15 residues. Looked up from germline, CDR1 is SGHRS and CDR2 is YFSETQ. V was cut by 0 bases and J by 1 base, with 11 bases left in between. In nucleotides, the CDR3 is TGCGCCAGCAGCTTGGAAACAGGACAGTCCTACGAGCAGTACTTC. Protein product: CASSLETGQSYEQYF.

This clonotype was detected a few times. The chain combines TRBV28 with TRBJ2-5; 8 bases line up with TRBD1. V lost 2 bases to trimming and J lost 4 bases; unmatched junction nucleotides: 6. This CDR3 contains 15 residues. Germline CDR1 reads MDHEN; CDR2 reads SYDVKM. The CDR3 nucleotides are TGTGCCAGCAGTTTAAGGACAGGGTCAGGAGAGACCCAGTACTTC. This gives the protein CASSLRTGSGETQYF. Full variable domain (missing parts from reference TRBV28 and TRBJ2-5): DVKVTQSSRYLVKRTGEKVFLECVQDMDHENMFWYRQDPGLGLRLIYFSYDVKMKEKGDIPEGYSVSREKKERFSLILESASTNQTSMYLCASSLRTGSGETQYFGPGTRLLVL.

This chain joins TRBV20-1 and TRBJ1-1; D possibly corresponds to TRBD1 (6 bases). The CDR3 is 13 residues long. The ends were cut back, 6 bases at V and 3 bases at J, with 14 bases in the middle. Germline V gene sequence: CDR1 DFQATT, CDR2 SNEGSKA (reference sequence). DNA of the CDR3: TGCAGTGCCGAACTTGCAGGGGACACTGAAGCTTTCTTT. It translates to CSAELAGDTEAFF.

In its sample, this clonotype was seen a few times. The CDR3 loop reads CSARAGASNSPLHF. In DNA, the CDR3 is TGCAGTGCTAGAGCGGGAGCTTCCAATTCACCCCTCCACTTT. The rearrangement uses TRBV20-1 and TRBJ1-6; D is uncertain. The germline CDR1 and CDR2 sequences are DFQATT and SNEGSKA (reference sequence). The CDR3 is 14 amino acids. Trimming took off 1 base at V and 7 bases at J, with 11 bases between the two ends.

Comment on this clonotype: This could be a read error, since a much larger clone is one nucleotide away. V is TRBV9 and J is TRBJ2-7; the D gene could be TRBD1 or TRBD2 (5 bases each). Per the germline V gene, CDR1 is SGDLS and CDR2 is YYNGEE. V was shortened by 4 bases and J by 3 bases, with 14 bases between the two germline ends. The CDR3 sequence is 14 residues long. Here the CDR3 DNA reads TGTGCCAGCAGCTCCGAGTGGGGGAGCTACGAGCAGTACTTC. This codes for CASSSEWGSYEQYF.